The rows below give T cell receptor beta chains drawn from one sample of a study of CD8 T cells in Susac syndrome. From the immunoSEQ multiplex PCR reads, TCRdb called clonotypes with MiXCR, one entry per CDR3 protein. The data contain 250,000 to 350,000 distinct CDR3 sequences, around 92% of them singletons. The sample comprised CD4+ T cells from PBMCs. These receptors were taken from a human donor with multiple sclerosis. The CDR3 runs from the conserved cysteine through the conserved F or W. The D gene is left open where the match is weak. Expanded clones get a size class; other rows say once, few or many, or leave the size out.

CDR3 | J | size | V | D
CASRPQATNEKLFF | TRBJ1-4 | NA | TRBV7-9 | NA
CASSPLGQIYGYTF | TRBJ1-2 | NA | TRBV6-5 | NA
CSARDRGVPRGTEAFF | TRBJ1-1 | NA | TRBV20-1 | TRBD1
CASSQMVSGDGNEQYF | TRBJ2-7 | few | TRBV3-1 | TRBD2
CSARSGGTYGYTF | TRBJ1-2 | NA | TRBV20-1 | NA
CASSQEDLPGNTQYF | TRBJ2-3 | NA | TRBV3-1 | NA
CASRSQGISNYGYTF | TRBJ1-2 | NA | TRBV6-2/TRBV6-3 | NA
CSARSPGGETQYF | TRBJ2-5 | NA | TRBV20-1 | NA
CASSYDRVSPLHF | TRBJ1-6 | NA | TRBV7-9 | TRBD1
CASSLIAGGAYNEQFF | TRBJ2-1 | NA | TRBV5-1 | TRBD2
CASSSGTSGISSEQFF | TRBJ2-1 | NA | TRBV7-2 | TRBD2
CSVESGLGYGYTF | TRBJ1-2 | NA | TRBV29-1 | NA
CASSIRQGRDTEAFF | TRBJ1-1 | once | TRBV25-1 | TRBD1
CASSKDPSDTQYF | TRBJ2-3 | NA | TRBV5-6 | NA